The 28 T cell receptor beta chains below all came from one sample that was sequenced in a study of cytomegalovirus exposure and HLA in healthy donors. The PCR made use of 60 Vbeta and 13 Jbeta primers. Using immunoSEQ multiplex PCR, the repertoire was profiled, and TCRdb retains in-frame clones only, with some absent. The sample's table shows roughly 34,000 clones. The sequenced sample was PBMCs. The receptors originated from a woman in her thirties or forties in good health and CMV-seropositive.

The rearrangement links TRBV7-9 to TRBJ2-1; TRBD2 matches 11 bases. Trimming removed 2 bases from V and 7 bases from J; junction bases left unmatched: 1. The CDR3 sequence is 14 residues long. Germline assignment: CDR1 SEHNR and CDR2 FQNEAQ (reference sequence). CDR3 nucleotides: TGTGCCAGCAGCTTAACTAGCGGGAGTAATGAGCAGTTCTTC. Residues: CASSLTSGSNEQFF.

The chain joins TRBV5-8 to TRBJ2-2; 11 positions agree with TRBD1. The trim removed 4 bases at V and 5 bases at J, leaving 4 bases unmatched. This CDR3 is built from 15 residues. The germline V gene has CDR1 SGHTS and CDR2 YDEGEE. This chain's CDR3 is CASSRGTGGTGELFF. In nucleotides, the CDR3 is TGTGCCAGCAGCCGGGGGACAGGGGGGACCGGGGAGCTGTTTTTT.

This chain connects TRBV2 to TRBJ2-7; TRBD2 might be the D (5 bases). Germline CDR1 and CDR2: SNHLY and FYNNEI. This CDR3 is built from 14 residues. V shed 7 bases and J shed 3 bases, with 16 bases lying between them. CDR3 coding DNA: TGTGCCAGCAAAGCTAGCCAATACAACTACGAGCAGTACTTC. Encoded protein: CASKASQYNYEQYF.

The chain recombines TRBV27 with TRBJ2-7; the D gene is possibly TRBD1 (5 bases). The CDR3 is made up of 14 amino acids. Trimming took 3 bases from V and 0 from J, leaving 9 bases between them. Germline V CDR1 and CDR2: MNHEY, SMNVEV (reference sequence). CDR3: CASSFVDSSYEQYF. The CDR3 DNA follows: TGTGCCAGCAGTTTCGTCGACAGCTCCTACGAGCAGTACTTC.

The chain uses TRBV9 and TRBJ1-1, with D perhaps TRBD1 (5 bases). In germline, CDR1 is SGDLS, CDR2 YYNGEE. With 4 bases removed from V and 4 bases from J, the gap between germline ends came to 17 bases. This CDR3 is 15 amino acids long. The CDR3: CASSPRITGATEAFF. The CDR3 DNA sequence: TGTGCCAGCAGCCCGAGAATAACAGGCGCCACTGAAGCTTTCTTT.

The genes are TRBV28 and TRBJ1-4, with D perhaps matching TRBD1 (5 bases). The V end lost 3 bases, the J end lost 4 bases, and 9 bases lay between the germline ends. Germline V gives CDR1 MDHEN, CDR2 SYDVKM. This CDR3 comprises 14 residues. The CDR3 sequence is CASSLGGDNEKLFF. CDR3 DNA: TGTGCCAGCAGTTTGGGGGGGGATAATGAAAAACTGTTTTTT.

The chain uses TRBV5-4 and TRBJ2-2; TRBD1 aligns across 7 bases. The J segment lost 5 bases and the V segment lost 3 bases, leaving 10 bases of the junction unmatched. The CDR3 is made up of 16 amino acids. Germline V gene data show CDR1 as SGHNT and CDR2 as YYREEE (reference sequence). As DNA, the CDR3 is TGTGCCAGCAGCTCCAACGACAGGGTAGGAACCGGGGAGCTGTTTTTT. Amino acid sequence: CASSSNDRVGTGELFF. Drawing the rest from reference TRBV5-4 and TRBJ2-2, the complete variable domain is ETGVTQSPTHLIKTRGQQVTLRCSSQSGHNTVSWYQQALGQGPQFIFQYYREEENGRGNFPPRFSGLQFPNYSSELNVNALELDDSALYLCASSSNDRVGTGELFFGEGSRLTVL.

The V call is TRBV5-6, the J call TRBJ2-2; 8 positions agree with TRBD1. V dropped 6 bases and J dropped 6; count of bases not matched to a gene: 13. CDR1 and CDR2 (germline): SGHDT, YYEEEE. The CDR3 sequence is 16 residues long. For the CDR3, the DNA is TGTGCCAGCACGAGTCGGGCGCAGGGGGCGGCCGGGGAGCTGTTTTTT. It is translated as CASTSRAQGAAGELFF.

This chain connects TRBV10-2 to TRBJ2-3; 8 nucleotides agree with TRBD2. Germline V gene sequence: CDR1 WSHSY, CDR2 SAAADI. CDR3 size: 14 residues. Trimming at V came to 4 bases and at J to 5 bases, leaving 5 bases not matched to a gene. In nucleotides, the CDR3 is TGCGCCAGCAGTGGAGCGGGAGTGGTAGATACGCAGTATTTT. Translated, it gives CASSGAGVVDTQYF.

The CDR3 is CASSRGQKIPNGYTF. In DNA, the CDR3 is TGTGCCAGTAGTAGGGGACAGAAGATACCAAATGGCTACACCTTC. V usage is TRBV19 and J usage is TRBJ1-2; TRBD1 matches 7 bases. Germline V gene sequence: CDR1 LNHDA, CDR2 SQIVND (reference sequence). V lost 4 bases and J lost 6; bases outside the gene matches: 11. This CDR3 spans 15 amino acids.

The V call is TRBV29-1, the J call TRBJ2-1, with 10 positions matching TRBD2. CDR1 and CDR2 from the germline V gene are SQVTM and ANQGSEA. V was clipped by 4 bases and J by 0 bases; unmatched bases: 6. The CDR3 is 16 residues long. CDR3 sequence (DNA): TGCAGCGTTGTAGGACTAGCGGAGAGCTCCTACAATGAGCAGTTCTTC. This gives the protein CSVVGLAESSYNEQFF.

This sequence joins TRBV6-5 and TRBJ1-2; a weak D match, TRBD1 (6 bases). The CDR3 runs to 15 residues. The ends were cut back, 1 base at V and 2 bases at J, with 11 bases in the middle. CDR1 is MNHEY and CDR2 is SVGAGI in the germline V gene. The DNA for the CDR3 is TGTGCCAGCAGTTACTATCACCAGGGGAACTATGGCTACACCTTC. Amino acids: CASSYYHQGNYGYTF.

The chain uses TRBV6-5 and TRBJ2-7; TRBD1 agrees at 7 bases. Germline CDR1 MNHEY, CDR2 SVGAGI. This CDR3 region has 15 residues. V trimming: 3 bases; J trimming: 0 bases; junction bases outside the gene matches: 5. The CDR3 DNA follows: TGTGCCAGCAGTTATCGTCGGACAGGCTCCTACGAGCAGTACTTC. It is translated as CASSYRRTGSYEQYF.

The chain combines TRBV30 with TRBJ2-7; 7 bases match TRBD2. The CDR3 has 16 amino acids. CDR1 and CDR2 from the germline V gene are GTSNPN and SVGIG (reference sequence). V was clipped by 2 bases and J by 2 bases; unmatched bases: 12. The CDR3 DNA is TGTGCCTGGAGTCCCGGATTGGGGGGGAACGCCTACGAGCAGTACTTC. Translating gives CAWSPGLGGNAYEQYF.

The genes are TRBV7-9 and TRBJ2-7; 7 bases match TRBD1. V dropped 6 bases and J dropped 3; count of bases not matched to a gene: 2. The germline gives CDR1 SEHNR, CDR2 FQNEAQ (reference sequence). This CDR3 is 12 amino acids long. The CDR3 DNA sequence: TGTGCCAGCAGAAGGGACAGCTACGAGCAGTACTTC. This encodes CASRRDSYEQYF.

The CDR3 nucleotides are TGTGCCTGGAAGGACAGAGCTAACTATGGCTACACCTTC. Amino acid sequence: CAWKDRANYGYTF. The J gene is TRBJ1-2, the V gene TRBV30; D is perhaps TRBD1 (6 bases). The CDR3 runs to 13 residues. Germline CDR1 and CDR2: GTSNPN and SVGIG (reference sequence). V dropped 4 bases and J dropped 0 bases, with 9 bases sitting between them.

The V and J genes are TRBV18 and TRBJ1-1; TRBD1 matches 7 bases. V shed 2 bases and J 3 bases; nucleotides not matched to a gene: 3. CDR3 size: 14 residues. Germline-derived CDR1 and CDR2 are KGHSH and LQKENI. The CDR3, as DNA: TGTGCCAGCTCACCAGAGGGGGCGTACACTGAAGCTTTCTTT. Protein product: CASSPEGAYTEAFF.

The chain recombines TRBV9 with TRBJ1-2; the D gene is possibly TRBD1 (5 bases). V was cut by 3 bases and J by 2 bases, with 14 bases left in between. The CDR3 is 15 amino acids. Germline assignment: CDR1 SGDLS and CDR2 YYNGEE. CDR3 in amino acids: CASSAPREGNYGYTF. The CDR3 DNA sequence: TGTGCCAGCAGCGCCCCAAGGGAGGGGAACTATGGCTACACCTTC.

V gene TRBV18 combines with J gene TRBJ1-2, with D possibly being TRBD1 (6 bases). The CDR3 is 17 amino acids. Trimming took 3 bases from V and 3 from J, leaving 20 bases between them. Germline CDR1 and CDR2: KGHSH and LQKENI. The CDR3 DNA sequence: TGTGCCAGCTCACCTTCCCTAACAGGGATAGTTCACTATGGCTACACCTTC. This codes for CASSPSLTGIVHYGYTF.

CDR3 nucleotides: TGTGCCAGCAGCTGGAGACGGGGCACCGGGGAGCTGTTTTTT. The encoded protein is CASSWRRGTGELFF. The chain employs TRBV7-9 and TRBJ2-2, with D perhaps TRBD2 (5 bases). The CDR3 runs 14 residues. The germline V gene has CDR1 SEHNR and CDR2 FQNEAQ (reference sequence). V was trimmed by 4 bases and J by 4 bases, leaving 10 bases between them.

As DNA, the CDR3 is TGTGCCAGCGGCGGACTAGCGGGAACCGGGGAGCTGTTTTTT. Residues: CASGGLAGTGELFF. The rearrangement joins TRBV2 to TRBJ2-2, with 12 bases aligning to TRBD2. Per the germline V gene, CDR1 is SNHLY and CDR2 is FYNNEI. The CDR3 totals 14 residues. Germline trimming cut 8 bases from V and 5 bases from J; bases unmatched to any gene: 3.

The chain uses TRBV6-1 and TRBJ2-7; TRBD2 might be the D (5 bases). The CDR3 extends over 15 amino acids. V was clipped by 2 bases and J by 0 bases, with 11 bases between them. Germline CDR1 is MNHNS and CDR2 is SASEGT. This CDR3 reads CASSESPGSSYEQYF. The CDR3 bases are TGTGCCAGCAGTGAATCCCCGGGGAGCTCCTACGAGCAGTACTTC.

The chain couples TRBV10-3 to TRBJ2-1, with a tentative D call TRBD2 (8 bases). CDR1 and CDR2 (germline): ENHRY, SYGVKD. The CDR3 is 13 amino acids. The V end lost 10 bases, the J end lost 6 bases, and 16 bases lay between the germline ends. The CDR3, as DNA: TGTGCCACAGGGGGTAGCGGGGTCAATGAGCAGTTCTTC. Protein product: CATGGSGVNEQFF.

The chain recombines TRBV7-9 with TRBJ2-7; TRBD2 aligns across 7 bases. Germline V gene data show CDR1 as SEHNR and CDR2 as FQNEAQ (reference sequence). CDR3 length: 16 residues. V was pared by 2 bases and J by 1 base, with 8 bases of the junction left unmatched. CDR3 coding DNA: TGTGCCAGCAGCTTATGGACTAGAGGGAGGTCCTACGAGCAGTACTTC. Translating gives CASSLWTRGRSYEQYF.

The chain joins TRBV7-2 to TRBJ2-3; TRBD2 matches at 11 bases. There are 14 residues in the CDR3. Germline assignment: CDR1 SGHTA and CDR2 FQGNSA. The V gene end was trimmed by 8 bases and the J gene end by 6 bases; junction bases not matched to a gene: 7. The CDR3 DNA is TGTGCCAGCCGAGGGACTAGCGGATGGGATACGCAGTATTTT. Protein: CASRGTSGWDTQYF.

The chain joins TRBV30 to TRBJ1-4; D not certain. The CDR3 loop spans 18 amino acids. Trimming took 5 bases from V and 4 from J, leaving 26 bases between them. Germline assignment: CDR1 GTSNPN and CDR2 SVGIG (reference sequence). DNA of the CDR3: TGTGCCTGGTCGGAGGTTCCCGCAGGCATGGCGGGTAATGAAAAACTGTTTTTT. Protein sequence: CAWSEVPAGMAGNEKLFF.

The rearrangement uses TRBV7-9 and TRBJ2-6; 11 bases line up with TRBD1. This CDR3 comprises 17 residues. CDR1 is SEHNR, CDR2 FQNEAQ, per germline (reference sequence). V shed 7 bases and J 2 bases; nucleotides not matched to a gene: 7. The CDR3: CASNLRDRGTGANVLTF. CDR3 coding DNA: TGTGCCAGCAATCTCCGGGACAGGGGGACTGGGGCCAACGTCCTGACTTTC.

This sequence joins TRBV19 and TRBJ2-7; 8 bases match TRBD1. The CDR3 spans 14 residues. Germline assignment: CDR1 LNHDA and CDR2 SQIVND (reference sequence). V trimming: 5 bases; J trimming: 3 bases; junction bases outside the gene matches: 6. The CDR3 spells CASSSYTGGYEQYF. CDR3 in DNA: TGTGCCAGTAGTTCCTATACAGGGGGCTACGAGCAGTACTTC.